Below, 18 T cell receptor beta chains from the same sample are listed, as sequenced in a study of regulatory T cells in long-lasting Graves disease. The time point here: newly diagnosed GD, antithyroid drugs for less than 3 months. TCR sequences were obtained from RNA taken from PBMCs. Arm-PCR of CDR3 regions and iRepertoire HTBI primers were the basis on which TCR beta libraries were built. TCRdb re-analysed the multiplex PCR reads in MiXCR, keeping a single row per CDR3 protein. The sample contains approximately 300,000 distinct CDR3 sequences, 18% of which appear only once. This material consisted of peripheral blood mononuclear cells (PBMCs), taken at new diagnosis, from a patient treated with antithyroid drugs. All receptors come from a female donor with Graves disease.

This clonotype was found a few times. Possible read error: a much larger clone is one base away. The J gene is TRBJ1-1, the V gene TRBV24-1; tentative D call: TRBD1 (6 bases). Trimming removed 5 bases from V and 0 bases from J, with 12 bases in between. The CDR3 has 15 residues. Germline loops: CDR1 KGHDR, CDR2 SFDVKD. The CDR3 sequence: CATSASGALNTEAFF. CDR3 nucleotide sequence: TGTGCCACCAGTGCTTCAGGGGCCTTGAACACTGAAGCTTTCTTT.

This clonotype is classed as medium-sized. CDR3 in DNA: TGCAGTGCTTACCCCGATCGGGAAAGGTCCTACGAGCAGTACTTC. Translating gives CSAYPDRERSYEQYF. V and J are TRBV20-1 and TRBJ2-7, with a tentative D call TRBD2 (5 bases). V was trimmed by 5 bases and J by 1 base, leaving 18 bases between them. CDR3 size: 15 residues. Germline values: CDR1 DFQATT, CDR2 SNEGSKA (reference sequence).

The genes are TRBV28 and TRBJ1-1; D call uncertain. The CDR3 sequence is 12 residues long. V lost 8 bases to trimming and J lost 4 bases, with 11 bases between them. Germline V gene data show CDR1 as MDHEN and CDR2 as SYDVKM. DNA of the CDR3: TGTGCCAGCGATAGTTTGGGCACTGAAGCTTTCTTT. Residues: CASDSLGTEAFF.

The sample holds a few counts of this clonotype. The chain combines TRBV19 with TRBJ2-1, with 7 bases matching TRBD1. The J segment lost 6 bases and the V segment lost 10 bases, leaving 3 bases of the junction unmatched. This CDR3 spans 11 amino acids. Germline V gene data show CDR1 as LNHDA and CDR2 as SQIVND (reference sequence). The CDR3 DNA is TGTGCCACAAGACAGGGCAATGAGCAGTTCTTC. Protein sequence: CATRQGNEQFF.

This clonotype has more than one count but fewer than ten. The V gene is TRBV4-2, the J gene TRBJ2-3, with 8 bases identical to TRBD2. The CDR3 spans 16 residues. Germline loops: CDR1 LGHNA, CDR2 YNFKEQ. Trimming at V came to 3 bases and at J to 0 bases, leaving 5 bases not matched to a gene. This chain's CDR3 is CASSQDSGTSTDTQYF. The CDR3 nucleotides read TGTGCCAGCAGCCAGGATAGCGGGACCAGCACAGATACGCAGTATTTT.

This clonotype was found a few times. CDR3 sequence: CATSDLSGGQPQHF. CDR3 DNA sequence: TGTGCCACCAGTGACCTGAGTGGGGGGCAGCCCCAGCATTTT. The rearrangement links TRBV24-1 to TRBJ1-5; TRBD1 might be the D (5 bases). The germline gives CDR1 KGHDR, CDR2 SFDVKD. The germline V and J ends were trimmed by 4 bases and 7 bases, with 13 bases remaining between them. The CDR3 spans 14 residues.

Regarding this clonotype: A much larger clone lies one base from this, so it may be a read error. In nucleotides, the CDR3 is TGTGCCAGTAGCCGCGGGACACGGGAAAAACTGCTTTTT. Protein: CASSRGTREKLLF. The chain joins TRBV19 to TRBJ1-4; tentative D call: TRBD1 (6 bases). Germline CDR1 is LNHDA and CDR2 is SQIVND (reference sequence). This CDR3 is 13 amino acids long. Looking up the rest from reference TRBV19 and TRBJ1-4 gives the full variable domain: DGGITQSPKYLFRKEGQNVTLSCEQNLNHDAMYWYRQDPGQGLRLIYYSQIVNDFQKGDIAEGYSVSREKKESFPLTVTSAQKNPTAFYLCASSRGTREKLLFGSGTQLSVL.

Concerning this clonotype: A far larger clone differs by one base, so this is likely a read error. The V gene is TRBV15, the J gene TRBJ2-1; 9 bases match TRBD1. CDR3 size: 17 residues. Germline V gives CDR1 LNHNV, CDR2 YYDKDF (reference sequence). With V trimmed by 2 bases and J by 10 bases, 15 bases remained unmatched. The CDR3 nucleotides read TGTGCCACCAGCAGACGACCCCCGGGACAGGGTGATAACGAGCAGTTCTTC. The encoded protein is CATSRRPPGQGDNEQFF.

This clonotype was seen a few times. V gene TRBV5-1 combines with J gene TRBJ1-1; TRBD1 might be the D (5 bases). Trimming pared 3 bases from V and 4 bases from J, leaving 16 bases between. Germline V gives CDR1 SGHRS, CDR2 YFSETQ. The CDR3 is 15 amino acids. CDR3 bases: TGCGCCAGCAGCTGGAGTACTGGGGCGAGCACTGAAGCTTTCTTT. This encodes CASSWSTGASTEAFF.

This clonotype was counted at least ten times. The rearrangement joins TRBV2 to TRBJ2-1; tentative D call: TRBD1 (5 bases). The end of the DNA aligns better with TRBJ2-5, so the J call may be wrong. Germline lookup yields CDR1 SNHLY and CDR2 FYNNEI. The CDR3 is 13 residues long. Written as DNA, the CDR3 is TGTGCCAGCAGGCTTCAGGGATGGGAGACCCAGTACTTC. This encodes CASRLQGWETQYF.

In its sample, this clonotype was seen many times. The V call is TRBV10-3, the J call TRBJ2-2; 11 bases match TRBD2. Germline CDR1 reads ENHRY; CDR2 reads SYGVKD. V shed 5 bases, J shed 6 bases, and the junction held 14 bases outside the gene matches. CDR3 length: 18 amino acids. CDR3 bases: TGTGCCATCAGTCCGGTCGTACTAGCGGGAGTCTCGGCCGGGGAGCTGTTTTTT. Protein product: CAISPVVLAGVSAGELFF.

The V and J genes are TRBV7-9 and TRBJ2-7, with a possible D match to TRBD2 (6 bases). Germline values: CDR1 SEHNR, CDR2 FQNEAQ (reference sequence). The CDR3 extends over 13 amino acids. Between the trimmed V and J ends, which lost 5 bases and 6 bases, there was a span of 14 bases. CDR3 loop: CASSVGGDAEQYF. CDR3 coding DNA: TGTGCCAGCAGCGTCGGAGGGGATGCCGAGCAGTACTTC.

This clonotype was seen at least ten times. The V and J genes are TRBV11-3 and TRBJ2-3; TRBD2 might be the D (5 bases). Per germline, CDR1 SGHNT and CDR2 YENEEA. The CDR3 is made up of 16 amino acids. V was trimmed by 4 bases and J by 2 bases, leaving 16 bases between them. CDR3 sequence: CASSSGLREFTDTQYF. The CDR3 nucleotides read TGTGCCAGCAGCTCCGGACTTAGGGAGTTCACAGATACGCAGTATTTT.

The rearrangement uses TRBV20-1 and TRBJ2-3; D call uncertain. CDR3 size: 13 residues. V lost 3 bases to trimming and J lost 6 bases, with 13 bases between them. CDR1 and CDR2 from the germline V gene are DFQATT and SNEGSKA (reference sequence). CDR3 DNA sequence: TGCAGTGCTAGGAAGGCCCTAGAGGATACGCAGTATTTT. Its protein is CSARKALEDTQYF.

This clonotype has ten or more counts. This chain links TRBV19 with TRBJ1-1, with D possibly being TRBD1 (5 bases). Trimming took 7 bases from V and 5 from J, leaving 14 bases between them. Germline V lookup: CDR1 LNHDA, CDR2 SQIVND (reference sequence). The CDR3 totals 13 residues. The CDR3 loop is CASMKGLGTEAFF. CDR3 nucleotides: TGTGCCAGTATGAAGGGGTTGGGGACTGAAGCTTTCTTT.

The rearrangement joins TRBV7-6 to TRBJ2-1; no firm D call. Trimming cost V 1 base and J 6 bases, with 7 bases left between them. CDR1 is SGHVS, CDR2 FNYEAQ, per germline. The CDR3 consists of 13 residues. The chain's CDR3 is CASSLEIFNEQFF. As DNA, the CDR3 is TGTGCCAGCAGCTTAGAGATATTCAATGAGCAGTTCTTC.

This clonotype was seen ten or more times. The chain couples TRBV12-3 or TRBV12-4 to TRBJ2-5; tentatively, D is TRBD1 (5 bases). The CDR3 has 13 residues. V was cut by 6 bases and J by 1 base, with 9 bases left in between. CDR3 nucleotides: TGTGCCAGCAGGCAGGGTTCCCAAGAGACCCAGTACTTC. Encoded protein: CASRQGSQETQYF.

The genes are TRBV7-9 and TRBJ2-7; 10 bases match TRBD2. This CDR3 region has 15 residues. Per the germline V gene, CDR1 is SEHNR and CDR2 is FQNEAQ (reference sequence). V trimming: 5 bases; J trimming: 0 bases; junction bases outside the gene matches: 4. The CDR3 sequence: CASSPSGGYSYEQYF. Here the CDR3 DNA reads TGTGCCAGCAGCCCTAGCGGGGGTTACTCCTACGAGCAGTACTTC.